This T cell receptor beta chain was identified in a study of shared clonotypes between healthy human individuals. Original processing notes: Sequence data from immunoSEQ were junction-only and lacked quality scores; consequently, filtering differed. The table came from immunoSEQ multiplex PCR; TCRdb's copy has only in-frame clones and leaves some out. The DNA was the basis for D and trimming; V, J and clone size are from that table. The sample has some 490,000 clones; over 70% are singletons. Recent vaccinations or acute infections were absent in the healthy HIV-negative adult donors. Germline values: CDR1 MNHNS, CDR2 SASEGT. Losses at the gene ends were 8 bases for V and 5 bases for J; bases not matched to a gene: 6. The CDR3 sequence is 13 residues long.

Sequenced input: PBMCs. The rearrangement joins TRBV6-1 to TRBJ2-7, with TRBD2 identical over 10 bases. This TCR came from a woman aged 40 to 50 in good health. Some clones in this sample may be carry-over from other donors' samples. CDR3 sequence: CASRSSGSHEQYF. The CDR3 bases are TGTGCCAGCCGGTCTAGCGGGAGTCACGAGCAGTACTTC.